The rows below give T cell receptor beta chains drawn from one sample of a study of early T cells in non-severe SARS-CoV-2 infection. TCRdb recomputed calls from the 5' RACE reads with MiXCR, one row per CDR3 protein. Among about 69,000 distinct CDR3 sequences listed, approximately 4.6% were seen once. The source was whole blood, collected at baseline. The receptors stem from an adult who was a healthcare worker with PCR-confirmed SARS-CoV-2 infection or an uninfected control (not recorded which). The donor label of this sample is uncertain. The conserved cysteine and the conserved F or W are not part of the CDR3 here. A D gene is named only where the DNA matches it firmly.

>TRBD1|TRBV6-6
ASSSPTGGNQPQH
>TRBD2|TRBV19
ARSRGGPHNEQF
>TRBD2|TRBV11-1
ASSLGTSGTYEQY
>TRBD2|TRBV20-1
SARTSGTTDTQY
>NA|TRBV6-1
ASSEGTWPDEQY
>NA|TRBV12-3/TRBV12-4
ASSRDQNYGYT
>NA|TRBV19
ASSSGAKNIQY
>NA|TRBV28
ASASTDSYSNQPQH
>NA|TRBV20-1
SARFPNPLESAGELF
>NA|TRBV6-1
ASTPGWNTEAF